This TCR beta chain was sequenced for a study of blood T cell repertoires in COVID-19. Under the authors' procedure: Using reference gene primer amplification, nucleated cell counts were estimated. Generated by immunoSEQ multiplex PCR, the TCRdb table keeps only in-frame clones and is missing some. V and J calls and clone size come straight from that table; D and trimming were deduced from the DNA. Of roughly 150,000 clones in the sample, approximately 79% were seen once. Those who participated ranged in age from about 18 to 95 years and resided in 20 to 30 US areas. V dropped 6 bases and J dropped 5 bases, with 16 bases sitting between them. The CDR3 totals 14 residues. Germline V lookup: CDR1 MDHEN, CDR2 SYDVKM.

This sequence was found in an older woman in a cohort exposed to, infected with or recovered from COVID-19 (not recorded which). Input material: PBMCs or T cells enriched from blood (not recorded which). The chain uses TRBV28 and TRBJ1-1; D is possibly TRBD1 (6 bases). CDR3 bases: TGTGCCAGCAGAAGGGAGGGGGGATGGACTGAAGCTTTCTTT. Its translation: CASRREGGWTEAFF.